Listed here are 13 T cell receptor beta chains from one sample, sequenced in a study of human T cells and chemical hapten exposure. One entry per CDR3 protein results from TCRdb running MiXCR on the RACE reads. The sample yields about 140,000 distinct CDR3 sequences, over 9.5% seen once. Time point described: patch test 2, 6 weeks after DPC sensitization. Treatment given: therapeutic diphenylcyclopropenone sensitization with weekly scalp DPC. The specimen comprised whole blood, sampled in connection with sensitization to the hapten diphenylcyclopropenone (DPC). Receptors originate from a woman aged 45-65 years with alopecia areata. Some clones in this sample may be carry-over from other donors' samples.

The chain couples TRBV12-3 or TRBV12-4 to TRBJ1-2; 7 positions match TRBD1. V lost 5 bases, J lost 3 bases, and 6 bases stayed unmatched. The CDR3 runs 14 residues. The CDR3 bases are TGTGCCAGCAGTCAGGACAGGACTTACTATGGCTACACCTTC. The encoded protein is CASSQDRTYYGYTF.

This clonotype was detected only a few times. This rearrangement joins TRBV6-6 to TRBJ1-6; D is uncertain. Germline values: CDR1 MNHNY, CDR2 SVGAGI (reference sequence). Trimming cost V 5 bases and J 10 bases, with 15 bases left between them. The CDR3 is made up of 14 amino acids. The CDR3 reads CASSTTAGDSPLHF. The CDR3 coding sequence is TGTGCCAGCAGTACGACCGCCGGTGACTCACCCCTCCACTTT.

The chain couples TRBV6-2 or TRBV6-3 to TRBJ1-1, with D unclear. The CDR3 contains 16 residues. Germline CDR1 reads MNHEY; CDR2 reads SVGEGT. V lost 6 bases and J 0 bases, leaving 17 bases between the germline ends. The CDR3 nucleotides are TGTGCCAGCAGGAACACGTGGGTGGGCCTGAACACTGAAGCTTTCTTT. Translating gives CASRNTWVGLNTEAFF.

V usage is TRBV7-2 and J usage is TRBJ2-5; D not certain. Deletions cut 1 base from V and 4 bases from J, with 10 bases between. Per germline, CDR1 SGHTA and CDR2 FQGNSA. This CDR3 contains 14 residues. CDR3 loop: CASSLERIRETQYF. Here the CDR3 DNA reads TGTGCCAGCAGCTTAGAACGGATCCGAGAGACCCAGTACTTC.

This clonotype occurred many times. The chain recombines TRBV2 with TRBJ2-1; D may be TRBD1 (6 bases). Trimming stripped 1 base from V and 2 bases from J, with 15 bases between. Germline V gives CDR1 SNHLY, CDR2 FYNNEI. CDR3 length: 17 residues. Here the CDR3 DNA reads TGTGCCAGCAGTGAAGGTTATGGACAGAGCCCCTACAATGAGCAGTTCTTC. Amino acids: CASSEGYGQSPYNEQFF.

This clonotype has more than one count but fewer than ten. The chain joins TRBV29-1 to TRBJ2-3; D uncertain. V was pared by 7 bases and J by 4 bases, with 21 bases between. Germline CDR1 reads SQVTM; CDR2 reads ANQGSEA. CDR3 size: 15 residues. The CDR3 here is CSAEALRAPADTQYF. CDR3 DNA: TGCAGCGCTGAGGCCCTCCGGGCCCCGGCAGATACGCAGTATTTT.

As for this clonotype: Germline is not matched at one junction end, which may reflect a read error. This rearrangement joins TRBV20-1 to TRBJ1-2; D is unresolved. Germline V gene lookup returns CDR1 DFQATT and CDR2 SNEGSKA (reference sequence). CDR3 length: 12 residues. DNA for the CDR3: TGCAGTGCTAGAGATCTATTAGGCAGGACCGACTTC. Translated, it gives CSARDLLGRTDF.

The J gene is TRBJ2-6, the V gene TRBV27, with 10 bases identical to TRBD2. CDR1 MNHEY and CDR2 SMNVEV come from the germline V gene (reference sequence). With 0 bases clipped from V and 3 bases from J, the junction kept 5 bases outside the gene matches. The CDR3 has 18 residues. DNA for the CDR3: TGTGCCAGCAGTTTATCGCCAGCGGGAGGGCTTGGGGCCAACGTCCTGACTTTC. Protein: CASSLSPAGGLGANVLTF.

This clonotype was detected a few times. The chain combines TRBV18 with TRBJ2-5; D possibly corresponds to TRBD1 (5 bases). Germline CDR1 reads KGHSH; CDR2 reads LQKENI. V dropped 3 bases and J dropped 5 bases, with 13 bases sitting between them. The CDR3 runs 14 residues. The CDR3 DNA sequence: TGTGCCAGCTCACCTGCCCAGGGCATGGAGACCCAGTACTTC. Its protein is CASSPAQGMETQYF.

The DNA for the CDR3 is TGTGCCAGCAGTTTACCCGGGACAGGGGTTAATGAAAAACTGTTTTTT. It encodes CASSLPGTGVNEKLFF. The chain links TRBV28 to TRBJ1-4, with 10 bases matching TRBD1. V was clipped by 2 bases and J by 4 bases; unmatched bases: 4. CDR1 is MDHEN, CDR2 SYDVKM, per germline. The CDR3 has 16 amino acids.

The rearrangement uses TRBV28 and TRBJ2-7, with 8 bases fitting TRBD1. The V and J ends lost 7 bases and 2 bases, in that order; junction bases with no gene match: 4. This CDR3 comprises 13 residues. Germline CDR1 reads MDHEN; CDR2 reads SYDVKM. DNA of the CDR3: TGTGCCAGCAAACAGGGGGGAACCTACGAGCAGTACTTC. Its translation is CASKQGGTYEQYF.

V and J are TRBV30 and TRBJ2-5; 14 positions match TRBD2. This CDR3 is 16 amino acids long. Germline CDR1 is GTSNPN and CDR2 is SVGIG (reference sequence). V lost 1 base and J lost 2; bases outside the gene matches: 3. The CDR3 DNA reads TGTGCCTGGAGTGGCGGGACTAGCGGGGGACAAGAGACCCAGTACTTC. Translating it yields CAWSGGTSGGQETQYF. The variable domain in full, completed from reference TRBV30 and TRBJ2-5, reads SQTIHQWPATLVQPVGSPLSLECTVEGTSNPNLYWYRQAAGRGLQLLFYSVGIGQISSEVPQNLSASRPQDRQFILSSKKLLLSDSGFYLCAWSGGTSGGQETQYFGPGTRLLVL.

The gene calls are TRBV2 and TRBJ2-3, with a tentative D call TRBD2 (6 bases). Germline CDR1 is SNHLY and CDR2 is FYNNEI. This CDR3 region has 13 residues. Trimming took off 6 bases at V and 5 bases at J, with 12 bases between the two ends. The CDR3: CASRGGGEDTQYF. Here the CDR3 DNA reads TGTGCCAGCAGGGGGGGAGGAGAAGATACGCAGTATTTT.